Listed here is a single T cell receptor beta chain. The V and J ends lost 6 bases and 3 bases, in that order; junction bases with no gene match: 2. The V gene's germline CDR1 is SGHTA and CDR2 FQGNSA. The length of the CDR3 is 13 residues. The sample comes from a study of STAT5B mutations in CD4+ large granular lymphocyte leukemia. The data were produced by immunoSEQ multiplex PCR, yet TCRdb's version contains in-frame clones alone and is incomplete. This table has about 32,000 clones, around four fifths appearing once. Material for sequencing was CD4+ T cells from blood buffy coats. The rearrangement joins TRBV7-2 to TRBJ2-7, with 10 nucleotides matching TRBD2. The clonotype comes from a human donor in good health. CDR3 sequence (DNA): TGTGCCAGCAGGCCTAGCGGGAGCTACGAGCAGTACTTC. Encoded protein: CASRPSGSYEQYF.